The present TCR beta chain was sequenced within a study of blood T cells in healthy people across ages. Primers used in a second PCR of about 6 to 12 cycles were a sample-barcoded 5' primer and a J-beta primer mix. Every individual sample yielded 2.5 million or more paired-end reads (each containing CDR3). A single record per CDR3 protein comes from TCRdb applying MiXCR to the 5' RACE reads. This table holds approximately 800,000 distinct CDR3 sequences, 58% found once. With each sample, at least 5.5 micrograms of total RNA were extracted. This CDR3 spans 13 amino acids. V was clipped by 2 bases and J by 5 bases, with 9 bases between them. Germline V lookup: CDR1 SEHNR, CDR2 FQNEAQ (reference sequence).

Sequencing input: blood. The V and J genes are TRBV7-9 and TRBJ2-5, with no clear D. The receptor comes from a man under 40 in good health. The CDR3 coding sequence is TGTGCCAGCAGCTTAACGATCTCGGAGACCCAGTACTTC. It yields the protein CASSLTISETQYF.